These 18 T cell receptor beta chains were sequenced from one sample in a study of monozygotic twins with cystic fibrosis. Assay: immunoSEQ multiplex PCR; the TCRdb copy retains only in-frame clones and omits some. The sample records 30,000 to 35,000 clones, under 70% being singletons. The sequencing sample was made of blood. The source of these receptors is a girl aged 10-17 years with cystic fibrosis.

The chain has TRBV6-5 and TRBJ1-5; D call uncertain. Trimming removed 5 bases from V and 5 bases from J, with 10 bases in between. The CDR3 is made up of 13 amino acids. Germline CDR1 reads MNHEY; CDR2 reads SVGAGI. The CDR3 DNA follows: TGTGCCAGCAGTCCCCGAAGGGATCAGCCCCAGCATTTT. Encoded protein: CASSPRRDQPQHF.

The chain joins TRBV7-2 to TRBJ2-7; possible D gene TRBD1, 5 bases. Germline CDR1 SGHTA, CDR2 FQGNSA. Trimming shortened V by 2 bases and J by 5 bases, and 10 bases separated the two germline ends. The CDR3 length is 13 residues. CDR3: CASSLQRQNEQYF. The CDR3 nucleotides read TGTGCCAGCAGCTTACAGCGACAGAACGAGCAGTACTTC.

The rearrangement links TRBV2 to TRBJ2-3; the match to TRBD2 covers 7 bases. The CDR3 is made up of 15 amino acids. Germline values: CDR1 SNHLY, CDR2 FYNNEI. The trim removed 6 bases at V and 3 bases at J, leaving 9 bases unmatched. The CDR3 region is CASSLLAQGTDTQYF. In nucleotides, the CDR3 is TGTGCCAGCAGCCTACTAGCGCAAGGGACAGATACGCAGTATTTT.

CDR3 protein: CASQIEVGELFF. CDR3 in DNA: TGTGCCAGCCAGATTGAGGTCGGGGAGCTGTTTTTT. V gene TRBV7-8 combines with J gene TRBJ2-2; unclear D gene. The germline V gene encodes CDR1 SGHVS and CDR2 FQNEAQ. The V end was cut by 8 bases, the J end by 7 bases, with 11 bases between. The CDR3 has 12 residues.

This clone was observed a few times. The rearrangement joins TRBV7-6 to TRBJ2-3; no reliable D call. Germline V gives CDR1 SGHVS, CDR2 FNYEAQ. The CDR3 runs to 13 residues. V dropped 1 base and J dropped 5 bases, with 7 bases sitting between them. CDR3 in amino acids: CASSLGTGDTQYF. For the CDR3, the DNA is TGTGCCAGCAGCTTAGGAACGGGAGATACGCAGTATTTT.

The V and J genes are TRBV30 and TRBJ2-1; a possible D gene is TRBD1 (6 bases). Germline CDR1 and CDR2: GTSNPN and SVGIG (reference sequence). This CDR3 comprises 15 residues. V was pared by 1 base and J by 5 bases, with 15 bases between. The CDR3 DNA follows: TGTGCCTGGAGTGAAGGCAGGGGCTTCAACAATGAGCAGTTCTTC. Protein product: CAWSEGRGFNNEQFF.

V usage is TRBV15 and J usage is TRBJ2-1; D possibly corresponds to TRBD2 (7 bases). This CDR3 is 13 amino acids long. Germline assignment: CDR1 LNHNV and CDR2 YYDKDF (reference sequence). Trimming removed 5 bases at V and 9 bases at J, with 14 bases between. The CDR3 sequence: CATSPGGGGEQFF. The DNA of the CDR3 is TGTGCCACCAGCCCCGGGGGAGGGGGTGAGCAGTTCTTC.

This chain links TRBV30 with TRBJ1-5; D not certain. This CDR3 contains 14 residues. The ends were cut back, 1 base at V and 3 bases at J, with 10 bases in the middle. From germline, CDR1 is GTSNPN and CDR2 SVGIG (reference sequence). The CDR3 DNA reads as TGTGCCTGGAGTGACAGTGAAATCAATCAGCCCCAGCATTTT. Translated: CAWSDSEINQPQHF.

The chain has TRBV5-6 and TRBJ1-3; the D is unclear. Deletions cut 1 base from V and 2 bases from J, with 7 bases between. The CDR3 has 14 amino acids. The V gene's germline CDR1 is SGHDT and CDR2 YYEEEE. The CDR3 is CASSLLPTGNTIYF. CDR3 DNA: TGTGCCAGCAGCTTGCTCCCTACTGGAAACACCATATATTTT. Using reference TRBV5-6 and TRBJ1-3 for the parts outside the CDR3, the full variable domain is DAGVTQSPTHLIKTRGQQVTLRCSPKSGHDTVSWYQQALGQGPQFIFQYYEEEERQRGNFPDRFSGHQFPNYSSELNVNALLLGDSALYLCASSLLPTGNTIYFGEGSWLTVV.

The V and J genes are TRBV7-8 and TRBJ2-1, with D maybe TRBD2 (6 bases). V was clipped by 1 base and J by 4 bases, with 14 bases between them. From germline, CDR1 is SGHVS and CDR2 FQNEAQ. The CDR3 has 16 amino acids. The CDR3 bases are TGTGCCAGCAGCTTAGGCGGCGGGACCTTTTACAATGAGCAGTTCTTC. This encodes CASSLGGGTFYNEQFF. The complete variable domain, with remaining parts taken from reference TRBV7-8 and TRBJ2-1, reads GAGVSQSPRYKVAKRGQDVALRCDPISGHVSLFWYQQALGQGPEFLTYFQNEAQLDKSGLPSDRFFAERPEGSVSTLKIQRTQQEDSAVYLCASSLGGGTFYNEQFFGPGTRLTVL.

The rearrangement links TRBV5-1 to TRBJ2-7; TRBD2 is a possible D gene (6 bases). Germline V gene sequence: CDR1 SGHRS, CDR2 YFSETQ. V lost 0 bases and J lost 4, with 11 bases in between. This CDR3 spans 14 amino acids. The CDR3 region has the DNA TGCGCCAGCAGCTTGGATAGCGGAGAATACGAGCAGTACGTC. This codes for CASSLDSGEYEQYV.

J is TRBJ2-1 and V is TRBV9, with 8 bases lining up with TRBD2. CDR3 length equals 16 residues. V was pared by 0 bases and J by 4 bases, with 6 bases of the junction left unmatched. Germline assignment: CDR1 SGDLS and CDR2 YYNGEE. CDR3 residues: CASSVGRSGKYNEQFF. The CDR3 coding sequence is TGTGCCAGCAGCGTAGGGCGTAGCGGGAAGTACAATGAGCAGTTCTTC.

The chain links TRBV5-1 to TRBJ2-1; D is perhaps TRBD2 (5 bases). The CDR3 length is 13 residues. V was clipped by 5 bases and J by 8 bases, with 14 bases between them. Germline CDR1 is SGHRS and CDR2 is YFSETQ. In DNA, the CDR3 is TGCGCCAGCAGACCGCTCGGAGGCGATGAGCAGTTCTTC. This translates into CASRPLGGDEQFF.

The rearrangement links TRBV19 to TRBJ1-1; 7 positions match TRBD1. The ends lost 7 bases at V and 11 bases at J; junction bases unmatched: 7. This CDR3 has 11 residues. CDR1 and CDR2 from the germline V gene are LNHDA and SQIVND (reference sequence). The CDR3 DNA follows: TGTGCCAGTATTCGGACAGGAAGGGCTTTCTTT. Amino acid sequence: CASIRTGRAFF.

V gene TRBV4-1 combines with J gene TRBJ1-3; D might be TRBD1 (6 bases). The V gene's germline CDR1 is MGHRA and CDR2 YSYEKL. This CDR3 comprises 16 residues. The V and J ends lost 3 bases and 5 bases respectively, with 17 bases between them. The CDR3 sequence is CASSHPLGGARNTIYF. As DNA, the CDR3 is TGCGCCAGCAGCCACCCTTTGGGGGGCGCAAGAAACACCATATATTTT.

The rearrangement joins TRBV18 to TRBJ2-2; 7 bases line up with TRBD2. Per germline, CDR1 KGHSH and CDR2 LQKENI. This CDR3 is 17 amino acids long. V gave up 0 bases and J gave up 0 bases; unmatched junction bases: 4. This CDR3 is CASSPPYRGANTGELFF. For the CDR3, the DNA is TGTGCCAGCTCACCACCTTATCGGGGGGCGAACACCGGGGAGCTGTTTTTT. Complete variable domain (other parts from reference TRBV18 and TRBJ2-2): NAGVMQNPRHLVRRRGQEARLRCSPMKGHSHVYWYRQLPEEGLKFMVYLQKENIIDESGMPKERFSAEFPKEGPSILRIQQVVRGDSAAYFCASSPPYRGANTGELFFGEGSRLTVL.

This clone has only a few counts. The chain uses TRBV2 and TRBJ1-1, with D possibly being TRBD1 (6 bases). The CDR3 totals 12 residues. Deletions cut 11 bases from V and 2 bases from J, with 12 bases between. Germline CDR1 SNHLY, CDR2 FYNNEI. As DNA, the CDR3 is TGTGCCGGAGGACAGTTAAACACTGAAGCTTTCTTT. Encoded protein: CAGGQLNTEAFF.

The chain joins TRBV27 to TRBJ1-4; the D gene is possibly TRBD1 (5 bases). Trimming cost V 0 bases and J 3 bases, with 14 bases left between them. The CDR3 contains 17 residues. Germline CDR1 is MNHEY and CDR2 is SMNVEV (reference sequence). In nucleotides, the CDR3 is TGTGCCAGCAGTTTATCGATTGGGGCTGTTGCTAATGAAAAACTGTTTTTT. Its protein is CASSLSIGAVANEKLFF.